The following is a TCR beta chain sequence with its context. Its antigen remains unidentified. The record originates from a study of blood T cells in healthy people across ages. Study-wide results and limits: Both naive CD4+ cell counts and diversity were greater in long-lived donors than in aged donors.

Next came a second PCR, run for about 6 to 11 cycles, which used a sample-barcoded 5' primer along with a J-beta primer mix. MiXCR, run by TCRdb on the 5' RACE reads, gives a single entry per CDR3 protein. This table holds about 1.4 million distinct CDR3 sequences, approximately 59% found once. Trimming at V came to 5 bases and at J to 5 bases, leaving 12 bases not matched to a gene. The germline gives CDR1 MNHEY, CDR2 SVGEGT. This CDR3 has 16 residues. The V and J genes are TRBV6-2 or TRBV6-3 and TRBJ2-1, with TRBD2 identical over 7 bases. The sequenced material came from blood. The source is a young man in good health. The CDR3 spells CASSATGGRLNNEQFF. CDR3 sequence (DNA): TGTGCCAGCAGTGCCACCGGCGGGAGATTAAACAATGAGCAGTTCTTC.